A selection of T cell receptor beta chains follows, all from one sample in a study of regulatory T cells in long-lasting Graves disease. TCRdb reanalysed the multiplex PCR reads using MiXCR and keeps one entry per CDR3 protein. The sample comprises over 200,000 distinct CDR3 sequences, under 20% of which are singletons, and about 15% rests with the top ten. These same records also appear under a second study, on T cells in Graves' hyperthyroidism and ophthalmopathy.

The specimen comprised peripheral blood mononuclear cells (PBMCs), sampled at new diagnosis, from a patient treated with antithyroid drugs. The origin of the receptors is a woman in her 30s with Graves disease. CDR3s include the opening cysteine and the closing phenylalanine or tryptophan. The order of the fields is D gene, V gene, J gene, clone size, CDR3 DNA, CDR3 protein. The D gene is left open where the match is weak. Only part of the rows carry a size: once, few, many, or a class if the clone is expanded.

-	TRBV3-1	TRBJ1-2	once	TGTGCCAGCAGCCAAGTGCAGGGACGTGGCTACACCTTC	CASSQVQGRGYTF
-	TRBV7-2	TRBJ2-1	many	TGTGCCAGCAGCTTAGAAAGCCGGCAGGGGTATGAGCAGTTCTTC	CASSLESRQGYEQFF
TRBD1	TRBV12-3/TRBV12-4	TRBJ1-5	many	TGTGCCAGCAGTTTAAGGGGGACAGTCAATCAGCCCCAGCATTTT	CASSLRGTVNQPQHF
-	TRBV6-2/TRBV6-3	TRBJ1-6	many	TGTGCCAGCATTTCCACCGGAGCAGTGTTCTCACCCCTCCACTTT	CASISTGAVFSPLHF
-	TRBV11-3	TRBJ2-6	few	TGTGCCAGCAGCTATGGCTCTGGGGCCAACGTCCTGACTTTC	CASSYGSGANVLTF
-	TRBV20-1	TRBJ1-1	many	TGCAGTGCTAGAGATCCGACGAACACTGAAGCTTTCTTT	CSARDPTNTEAFF
-	TRBV18	TRBJ1-2	many	TGTGCCAGCTCACCAGCGGGACGCAACTATGGCTACACCTTC	CASSPAGRNYGYTF
TRBD2	TRBV6-1	TRBJ2-5	many	TGTGCCAGCCTACTAGCGGGGGCGGGGGAGACCCAGTACTTC	CASLLAGAGETQYF
-	TRBV10-3	TRBJ2-7	-	TGTGCCATCAGTGAGTCTAAGAAAGCCTACGAGCAGTACTTC	CAISESKKAYEQYF
TRBD1	TRBV6-1	TRBJ1-3	many	TGTGCCAGCAGTAAGACAGGGTTGGGAAACACCATATATTTT	CASSKTGLGNTIYF
-	TRBV20-1	TRBJ2-7	many	TGCAGTGCTACTAGGACAGTCCACGAGCAGTACTTC	CSATRTVHEQYF
-	TRBV11-2	TRBJ2-2	many	TGTGCCAGCAGCTTAGCCGGGACGGACAGGCTGTTTTTT	CASSLAGTDRLFF
-	TRBV6-2/TRBV6-3	TRBJ2-3	many	TGTGCCAGCAGTGAAGCGAAGATGATCACAGATACGCAGTATTTT	CASSEAKMITDTQYF
-	TRBV19	TRBJ2-5	-	TGTGCCAGTAGTATGGAGCCGAGGGAGACCCAGTACTTC	CASSMEPRETQYF
-	TRBV7-3	TRBJ2-7	many	TGTGCCAGCAGACGACAGTGCCGCGAGCAGTACTTC	CASRRQCREQYF
-	TRBV7-2	TRBJ2-7	-	TGTGCCAGCAGCTTAGGGTTGGTGGGAGTCGCTTCGAGGGAGCAGTACTTC	CASSLGLVGVASREQYF